Following are 12 T cell receptor beta chains from one sample sequenced in a study of blood T cells in healthy people across ages. Combining a sample-barcoded 5' primer with a J-beta primer mix, a second PCR ran for roughly 6 to 12 cycles. One entry per CDR3 protein results from TCRdb running MiXCR on the 5' RACE reads. Of some 760,000 distinct CDR3 sequences detected, roughly 25% appear once; the ten largest clones hold under 9.5%. A further study also used this sample, focusing on T cells of mothers and their children.

Sequencing was done on a sample of blood. These receptors all stem from a boy between 10 and 17 years old in good health.

This clonotype was recorded a few times. The CDR3 DNA is TGTGCCAGCAGCCCCGGGACTAGCGCCGGTTCAGATACGCAGTATTTT. Its protein is CASSPGTSAGSDTQYF. The chain couples TRBV9 to TRBJ2-3; 10 bases are shared with TRBD2. From germline, CDR1 is SGDLS and CDR2 YYNGEE. This CDR3 has 16 residues. The V gene end was trimmed by 4 bases and the J gene end by 4 bases; junction bases not matched to a gene: 9.

V usage is TRBV15 and J usage is TRBJ2-7; 9 bases line up with TRBD2. CDR1 and CDR2 (germline): LNHNV, YYDKDF (reference sequence). This CDR3 has 19 residues. V trimming: 0 bases; J trimming: 2 bases; junction bases outside the gene matches: 14. This CDR3 is CATSRDPRIAGAHAYEQYF. The CDR3 coding sequence is TGTGCCACCAGCAGAGATCCGAGGATAGCGGGGGCCCACGCCTACGAGCAGTACTTC.

This clonotype came up a few times. V and J are TRBV13 and TRBJ1-5; D is ambiguous. Germline-derived CDR1 and CDR2 are PRHDT and FYEKMQ (reference sequence). This CDR3 region has 15 residues. V gave up 0 bases and J gave up 6 bases, with 12 bases separating them. CDR3 region: CASSLGAGRAQPQHF. The CDR3 nucleotides are TGTGCCAGCAGCTTAGGGGCAGGTCGCGCTCAGCCCCAGCATTTT.

The J gene is TRBJ2-3, the V gene TRBV12-3 or TRBV12-4; TRBD2 matches 7 bases. Germline trimming cut 1 base from V and 2 bases from J; bases unmatched to any gene: 6. The CDR3 loop spans 16 amino acids. This CDR3 is CASSLGLAEHTDTQYF. Written as DNA, the CDR3 is TGTGCCAGCAGTTTAGGGCTAGCGGAACACACAGATACGCAGTATTTT.

This CDR3 is CASSQLWVGNTGELFF. DNA of the CDR3: TGTGCCAGCAGCCAACTCTGGGTTGGGAACACCGGGGAGCTGTTTTTT. The chain employs TRBV3-1 and TRBJ2-2; D ambiguous. CDR3 length: 16 amino acids. V gave up 2 bases and J gave up 1 base, with 11 bases separating them. CDR1 is LGHDT, CDR2 YNNKEL, per germline (reference sequence).

This chain links TRBV6-1 with TRBJ2-7, with D tentatively TRBD1 (5 bases). Trimming took off 3 bases at V and 3 bases at J, with 9 bases between the two ends. Per germline, CDR1 MNHNS and CDR2 SASEGT. This CDR3 spans 13 amino acids. As DNA, the CDR3 is TGTGCCAGCAGTGACAGGGCGATCTACGAGCAGTACTTC. Protein: CASSDRAIYEQYF.

This clonotype occurred a few times. This chain joins TRBV6-2 or TRBV6-3 and TRBJ1-6, with 10 bases aligning to TRBD1. V dropped 7 bases and J dropped 7; count of bases not matched to a gene: 7. CDR3 length: 15 residues. The germline V gene encodes CDR1 MNHEY and CDR2 SVGEGT. CDR3 coding DNA: TGTGCCAGCAACCACCCGGGACAGGGGAATTCACCCCTCCACTTT. This encodes CASNHPGQGNSPLHF.

This chain links TRBV7-2 with TRBJ2-2, with D possibly TRBD2 on 6 matching bases. Germline values: CDR1 SGHTA, CDR2 FQGNSA. The CDR3 length is 12 residues. The ends were cut back, 7 bases at V and 7 bases at J, with 10 bases in the middle. CDR3 in amino acids: CASNLGGGELFF. In DNA form, the CDR3 reads TGTGCCAGCAATCTCGGGGGCGGGGAGCTGTTTTTT.

As DNA, the CDR3 is TGTGCCAGCAGCGTAGTAGGGGACCCCGAGCAGTTCTTC. Residues: CASSVVGDPEQFF. The chain has TRBV9 and TRBJ2-5; D may correspond to TRBD1 or TRBD2 (5 bases each). The J call may be faulty, since TRBJ2-1 better matches the DNA end. The CDR3 consists of 13 residues. Germline CDR1 and CDR2: SGDLS and YYNGEE.

The chain recombines TRBV11-2 with TRBJ1-4, with 7 bases aligning to TRBD1. V was clipped by 3 bases and J by 4 bases; unmatched bases: 2. Germline CDR1 reads SGHAT; CDR2 reads FQNNGV. The CDR3 covers 14 residues. The CDR3 region is CASSFTGVNEKLFF. The CDR3 nucleotides read TGTGCCAGCAGCTTCACAGGGGTTAATGAAAAACTGTTTTTT. Looking up the rest from reference TRBV11-2 and TRBJ1-4 gives the full variable domain: EAGVAQSPRYKIIEKRQSVAFWCNPISGHATLYWYQQILGQGPKLLIQFQNNGVVDDSQLPKDRFSAERLKGVDSTLKIQPAKLEDSAVYLCASSFTGVNEKLFFGSGTQLSVL.

This clonotype appeared a few times. The V gene is TRBV27, the J gene TRBJ2-1, with TRBD2 matching 9 bases. Judging by the DNA end, TRBJ2-7 fits better; the J call may be wrong. Looked up from germline, CDR1 is MNHEY and CDR2 is SMNVEV (reference sequence). CDR3 length equals 15 residues. The CDR3 spells CASSLEAGGYYEQYF. CDR3 nucleotides: TGTGCCAGCAGCTTAGAGGCGGGAGGGTACTACGAGCAGTACTTC.

CDR3 nucleotides: TGTGCCAGCAGTCCACACAGGGTTAATCAGCCCCAGCATTTT. Translation: CASSPHRVNQPQHF. This chain uses TRBV12-3 or TRBV12-4 with TRBJ1-5, with D tentatively TRBD1 (6 bases). CDR3 length equals 14 residues. V lost 5 bases, J lost 4 bases, and 12 bases lay in between.